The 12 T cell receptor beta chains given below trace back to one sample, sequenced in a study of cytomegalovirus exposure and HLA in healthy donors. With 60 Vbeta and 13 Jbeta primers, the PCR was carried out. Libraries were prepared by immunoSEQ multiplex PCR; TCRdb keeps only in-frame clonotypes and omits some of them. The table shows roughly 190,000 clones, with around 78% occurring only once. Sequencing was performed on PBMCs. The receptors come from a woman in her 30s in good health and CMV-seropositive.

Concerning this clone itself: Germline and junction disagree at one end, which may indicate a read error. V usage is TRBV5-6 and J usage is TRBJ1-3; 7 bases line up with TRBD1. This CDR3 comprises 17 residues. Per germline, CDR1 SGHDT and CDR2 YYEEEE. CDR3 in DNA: TGTGCCAGCAGCTATGATAAGACAGGGAGCTCTGCAAACACCATATATTTT. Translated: CASSYDKTGSSANTIYF.

CDR3 protein: CASSREVAGGGDEETQYF. The CDR3 DNA is TGTGCCAGCAGTCGAGAGGTTGCGGGCGGGGGAGATGAAGAGACCCAGTACTTC. The rearrangement joins TRBV7-8 to TRBJ2-5; TRBD2 matches 7 bases. Germline V gene data show CDR1 as SGHVS and CDR2 as FQNEAQ. The CDR3 has 18 residues. J was trimmed by 3 bases and V by 6 bases; bases with no gene match: 19.

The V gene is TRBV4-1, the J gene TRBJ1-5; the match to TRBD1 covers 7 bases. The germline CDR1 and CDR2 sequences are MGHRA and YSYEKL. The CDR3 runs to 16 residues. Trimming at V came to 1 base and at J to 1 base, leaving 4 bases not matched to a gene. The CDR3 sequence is CASSQVLGQSNQPQHF. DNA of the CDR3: TGCGCCAGCAGCCAAGTTTTGGGACAGAGCAATCAGCCCCAGCATTTT.

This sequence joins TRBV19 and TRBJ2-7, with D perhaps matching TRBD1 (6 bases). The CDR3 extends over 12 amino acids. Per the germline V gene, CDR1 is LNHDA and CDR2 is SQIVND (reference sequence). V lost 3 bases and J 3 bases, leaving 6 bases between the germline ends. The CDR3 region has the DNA TGTGCCAGTAGTATGACAGGCTACGAGCAGTACTTC. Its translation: CASSMTGYEQYF.

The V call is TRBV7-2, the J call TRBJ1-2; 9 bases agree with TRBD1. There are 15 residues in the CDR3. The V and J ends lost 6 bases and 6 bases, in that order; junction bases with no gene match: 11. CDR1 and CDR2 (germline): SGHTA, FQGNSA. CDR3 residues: CASSQEQGAENGYTF. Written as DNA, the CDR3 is TGTGCCAGCAGTCAAGAACAGGGGGCTGAGAATGGCTACACCTTC.

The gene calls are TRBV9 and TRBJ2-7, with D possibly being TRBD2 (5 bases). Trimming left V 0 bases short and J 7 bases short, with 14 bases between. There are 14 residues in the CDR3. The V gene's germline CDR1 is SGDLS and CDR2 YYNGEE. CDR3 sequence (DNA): TGTGCCAGCAGCGTAGAGCCGACCCGAGGGGAGCAGTACTTC. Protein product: CASSVEPTRGEQYF.

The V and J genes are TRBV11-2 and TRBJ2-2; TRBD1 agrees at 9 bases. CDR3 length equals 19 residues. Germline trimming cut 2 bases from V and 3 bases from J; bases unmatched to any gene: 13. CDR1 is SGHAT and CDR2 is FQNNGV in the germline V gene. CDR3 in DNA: TGTGCCAGCAGCTTATTCCCCAATGGAAGGACAGGGGACACCGGGGAGCTGTTTTTT. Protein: CASSLFPNGRTGDTGELFF. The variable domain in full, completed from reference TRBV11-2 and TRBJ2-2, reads EAGVAQSPRYKIIEKRQSVAFWCNPISGHATLYWYQQILGQGPKLLIQFQNNGVVDDSQLPKDRFSAERLKGVDSTLKIQPAKLEDSAVYLCASSLFPNGRTGDTGELFFGEGSRLTVL.

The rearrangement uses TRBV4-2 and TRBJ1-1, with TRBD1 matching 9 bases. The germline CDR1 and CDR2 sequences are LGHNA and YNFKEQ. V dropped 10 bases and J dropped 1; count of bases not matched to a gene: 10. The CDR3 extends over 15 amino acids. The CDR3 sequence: CATTPGTGRNTEAFF. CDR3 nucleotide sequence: TGTGCCACTACACCCGGGACAGGGCGGAACACTGAAGCTTTCTTT.

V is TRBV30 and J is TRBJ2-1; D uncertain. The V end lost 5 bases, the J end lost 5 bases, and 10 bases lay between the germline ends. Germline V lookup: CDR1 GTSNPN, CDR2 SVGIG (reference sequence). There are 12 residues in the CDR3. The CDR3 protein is CAWDGDHNEQFF. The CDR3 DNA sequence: TGTGCCTGGGATGGAGACCACAATGAGCAGTTCTTC. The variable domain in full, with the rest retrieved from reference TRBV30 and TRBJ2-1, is SQTIHQWPATLVQPVGSPLSLECTVEGTSNPNLYWYRQAAGRGLQLLFYSVGIGQISSEVPQNLSASRPQDRQFILSSKKLLLSDSGFYLCAWDGDHNEQFFGPGTRLTVL.

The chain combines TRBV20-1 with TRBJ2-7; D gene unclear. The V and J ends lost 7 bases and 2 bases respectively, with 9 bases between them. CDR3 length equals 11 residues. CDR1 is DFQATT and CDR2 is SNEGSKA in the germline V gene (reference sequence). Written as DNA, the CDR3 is TGCAGTGTCCAAAGCCCCTACGAGCAGTACTTC. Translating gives CSVQSPYEQYF.

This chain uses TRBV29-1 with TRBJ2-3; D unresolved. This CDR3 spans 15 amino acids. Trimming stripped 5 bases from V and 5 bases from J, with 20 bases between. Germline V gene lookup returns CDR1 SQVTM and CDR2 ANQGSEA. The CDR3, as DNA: TGCAGCGTTCCCCTGGCGGCCTCGCCGGTAGATACGCAGTATTTT. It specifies CSVPLAASPVDTQYF.

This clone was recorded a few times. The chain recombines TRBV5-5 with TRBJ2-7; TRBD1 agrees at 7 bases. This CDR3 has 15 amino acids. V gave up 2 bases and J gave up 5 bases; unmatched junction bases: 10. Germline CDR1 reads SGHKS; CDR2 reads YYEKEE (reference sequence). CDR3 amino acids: CASSFYGQVVDEQYF. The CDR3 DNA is TGTGCCAGCAGCTTTTATGGACAGGTCGTCGACGAGCAGTACTTC.